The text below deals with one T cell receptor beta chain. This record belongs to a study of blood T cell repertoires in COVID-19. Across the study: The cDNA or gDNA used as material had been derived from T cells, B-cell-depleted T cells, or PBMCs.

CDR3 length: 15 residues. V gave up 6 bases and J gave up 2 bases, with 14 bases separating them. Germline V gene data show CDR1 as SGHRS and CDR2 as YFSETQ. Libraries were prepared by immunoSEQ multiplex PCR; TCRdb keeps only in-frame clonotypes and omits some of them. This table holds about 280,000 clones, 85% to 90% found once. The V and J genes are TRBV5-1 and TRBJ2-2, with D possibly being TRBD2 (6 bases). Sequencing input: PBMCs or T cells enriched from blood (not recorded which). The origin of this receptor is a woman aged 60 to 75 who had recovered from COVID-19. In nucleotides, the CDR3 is TGCGCCAGCAAAGGGCTAGCGAGTAACACCGGGGAGCTGTTTTTT. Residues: CASKGLASNTGELFF.